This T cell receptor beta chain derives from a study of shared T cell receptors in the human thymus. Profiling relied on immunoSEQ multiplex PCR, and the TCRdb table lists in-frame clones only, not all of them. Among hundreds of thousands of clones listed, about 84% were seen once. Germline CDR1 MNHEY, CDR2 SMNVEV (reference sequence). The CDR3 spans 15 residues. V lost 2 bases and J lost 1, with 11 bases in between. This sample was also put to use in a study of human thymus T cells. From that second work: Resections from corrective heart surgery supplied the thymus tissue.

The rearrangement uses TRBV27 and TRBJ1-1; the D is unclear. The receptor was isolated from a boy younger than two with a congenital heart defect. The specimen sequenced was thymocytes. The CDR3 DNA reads TGTGCCAGCAGTTTAGCTATGCCCCCGAACACTGAAGCTTTCTTT. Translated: CASSLAMPPNTEAFF.